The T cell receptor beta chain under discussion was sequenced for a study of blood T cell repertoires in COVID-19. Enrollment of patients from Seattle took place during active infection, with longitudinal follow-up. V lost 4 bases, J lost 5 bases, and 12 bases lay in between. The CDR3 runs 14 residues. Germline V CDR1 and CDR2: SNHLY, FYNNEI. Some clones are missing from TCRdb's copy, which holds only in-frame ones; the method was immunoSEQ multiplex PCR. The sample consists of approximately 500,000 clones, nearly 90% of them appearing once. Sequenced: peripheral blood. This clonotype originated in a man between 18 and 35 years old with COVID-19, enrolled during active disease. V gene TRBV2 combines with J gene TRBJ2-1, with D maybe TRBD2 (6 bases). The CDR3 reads CASSAPSEHNEQFF. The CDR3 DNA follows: TGTGCCAGCAGTGCTCCTAGCGAACACAATGAGCAGTTCTTC.